This T cell receptor (beta chain) was found in a study of blood T cell repertoires in COVID-19. In the study overall: COVID-19 samples from acute and convalescent phases originated in the United States, Italy and Spain. In each case, the material was cDNA or gDNA derived from T cells, B-cell-depleted T cells, or PBMCs.

Remarks on this clone: This sample includes further DNA sequences coding for the same CDR3.

As processed by the authors: Counts of nucleated cells, estimated from reference gene primer amplification, were obtained. Sequenced by immunoSEQ multiplex PCR; TCRdb stores in-frame clones only, minus some. V, J and clone size reflect that table, while D and trimming were determined from the DNA. Of about 200,000 clones listed, just over 85% were seen once; the top ten hold about 6%. Material: peripheral blood. This TCR derives from an elderly man with acute or convalescent COVID-19.

This chain's CDR3 is CASSLQANYGYTF. The CDR3 coding sequence is TGTGCCAGCAGCCTACAGGCTAACTATGGCTACACCTTC. The V and J genes are TRBV5-4 and TRBJ1-2; D is possibly TRBD1 (5 bases). The germline V gene has CDR1 SGHNT and CDR2 YYREEE (reference sequence). The CDR3 covers 13 residues. V lost 4 bases to trimming and J lost 0 bases, with 7 bases between them.